Listed below are T cell receptor beta chains from one sample, sequenced in a study of blood T cell repertoires in COVID-19. Sequencing was performed with immunoSEQ multiplex PCR; in TCRdb, only in-frame clones are kept and a portion is missing. The sample lists approximately 250,000 clones; approximately 85% were seen once. The sequenced sample was PBMCs or T cells enriched from blood (not recorded which). The receptors were sampled from a woman in her forties or fifties with acute COVID-19. CDR3s include the opening cysteine and the closing phenylalanine or tryptophan. The D gene is left open where the match is weak. Only some rows state a clone size, as once, few, many or a class for expanded clones.

NA	16	NA	TRBV5-4	TRBJ1-6	CASSPTALSYNSPLHF	TGTGCCAGCAGCCCGACAGCTCTCTCCTATAATTCACCCCTCCACTTT
few	14	NA	TRBV27	TRBJ1-6	CASSGPYYNSPLHF	TGTGCCAGCTCAGGGCCTTACTATAATTCACCCCTCCACTTT
NA	15	NA	TRBV7-9	TRBJ1-5	CASSLGQGDLNPQHF	TGTGCCAGCAGCTTAGGGCAGGGCGATCTCAACCCCCAGCATTTT
NA	16	NA	TRBV7-9	TRBJ2-3	CASSLALRAVRDTQYF	TGTGCCAGCAGCTTAGCGCTCAGGGCCGTAAGAGATACGCAGTATTTT
once	12	NA	TRBV3-1/TRBV3-2	TRBJ1-2	CASSRYTYGYTF	TGTGCCAGCAGCCGTTATACTTATGGCTACACCTTC
NA	14	NA	TRBV5-4	TRBJ1-1	CASSSEGGNTEAFF	TGTGCCAGCAGCTCAGAAGGGGGGAACACTGAAGCTTTCTTT
NA	16	NA	TRBV18	TRBJ2-2	CASSPSRGAQGGELFF	TGTGCCAGCTCACCGTCAAGGGGCGCGCAAGGCGGGGAGCTGTTTTTT
NA	15	NA	TRBV27	TRBJ1-4	CASRGQGIANEKLFF	TGTGCCAGCCGGGGTCAGGGGATCGCTAATGAAAAACTGTTTTTT
NA	18	TRBD2	TRBV19	TRBJ2-5	CASSMSASGGLPQETQYF	TGTGCCAGTAGTATGTCGGCTAGCGGGGGCTTACCTCAAGAGACCCAGTACTTC
NA	16	TRBD1	TRBV18	TRBJ2-6	CASSPTGGDGANVLTF	TGTGCCAGCTCACCAACAGGGGGCGATGGGGCCAACGTCCTGACTTTC
NA	17	NA	TRBV7-9	TRBJ2-1	CASSLGARGGLNNEQFF	TGTGCCAGCAGCTTAGGAGCAAGGGGTGGCTTAAACAATGAGCAGTTCTTC
NA	14	TRBD2	TRBV7-8	TRBJ2-2	CASSLGLVPGELFF	TGTGCCAGCAGCTTGGGACTAGTGCCCGGGGAGCTGTTTTTT
NA	15	TRBD1	TRBV11-1	TRBJ2-2	CASSLDRGNTGELFF	TGTGCCAGCAGCTTGGACAGGGGAAACACCGGGGAGCTGTTTTTT
NA	14	NA	TRBV30	TRBJ2-3	CAARGDPSTDTQYF	TGTGCCGCCAGAGGAGACCCAAGCACAGATACGCAGTATTTT
NA	15	TRBD2	TRBV29-1	TRBJ2-1	CSVARTSGVYNEQFF	TGCAGCGTCGCTCGGACTAGCGGTGTATACAATGAGCAGTTCTTC
NA	15	NA	TRBV6-5	TRBJ1-3	CASSQTGIIRNTIYF	TGTGCCAGCAGTCAAACAGGGATAATCAGAAACACCATATATTTT
NA	16	TRBD1	TRBV3-1/TRBV3-2	TRBJ2-1	CASSLVGQGAYNEQFF	TGTGCCAGCAGCCTCGTCGGACAGGGGGCCTACAATGAGCAGTTCTTC
NA	13	TRBD1	TRBV12-3/TRBV12-4	TRBJ2-7	CASGTEFGYEQYF	TGTGCCAGCGGGACAGAATTTGGCTACGAGCAGTACTTC
NA	15	TRBD1	TRBV30	TRBJ2-5	CAWSVGTGAVETQYF	TGTGCCTGGAGTGTTGGGACAGGGGCGGTTGAGACCCAGTACTTC
NA	15	NA	TRBV7-2	TRBJ1-6	CASSLGPGVDSPLHF	TGTGCCAGCAGCTTAGGACCAGGGGTGGATTCACCCCTCCACTTT
NA	16	TRBD1	TRBV24-1	TRBJ2-2	CATSDLGGQGAGELFF	TGTGCCACCAGTGATTTGGGGGGACAGGGAGCCGGGGAGCTGTTTTTT
NA	16	TRBD2	TRBV4-3	TRBJ2-7	CASSQDMRGSSYEQYF	TGCGCCAGCAGCCAAGATATGCGGGGGAGCTCCTACGAGCAGTACTTC